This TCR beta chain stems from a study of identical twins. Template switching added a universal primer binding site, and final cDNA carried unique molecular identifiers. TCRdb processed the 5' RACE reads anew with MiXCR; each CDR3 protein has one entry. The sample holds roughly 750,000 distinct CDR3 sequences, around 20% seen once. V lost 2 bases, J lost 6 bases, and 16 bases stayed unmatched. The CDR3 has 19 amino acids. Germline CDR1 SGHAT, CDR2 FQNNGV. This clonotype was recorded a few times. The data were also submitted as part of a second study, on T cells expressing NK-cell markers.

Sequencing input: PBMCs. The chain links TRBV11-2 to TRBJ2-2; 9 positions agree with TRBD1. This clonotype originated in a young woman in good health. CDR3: CASSLSQGAQFAPAGELFF. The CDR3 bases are TGTGCCAGCAGCTTATCACAGGGGGCCCAGTTCGCCCCAGCCGGGGAGCTGTTTTTT.